This T cell receptor (beta chain) was captured in a study of blood T cell repertoires in COVID-19. Germline CDR1 is SGHKS and CDR2 is YYEKEE (reference sequence). The CDR3 runs to 16 residues. V shed 2 bases, J shed 5 bases, and the junction held 3 bases outside the gene matches. Original data processing: Nucleated cell counts were estimated from reference gene primer amplification. Profiled with immunoSEQ multiplex PCR; TCRdb holds only in-frame clones, not every one. V and J calls and clone size come straight from that table; D and trimming were deduced from the DNA. The profile shows 120,000 or so clones, 70% to 90% of them singletons.

This TCR was sampled from a woman older than 75 with acute or convalescent COVID-19. The sample comprised peripheral blood. This chain connects TRBV5-5 to TRBJ2-4; TRBD2 agrees at 14 bases. The CDR3 coding sequence is TGTGCCAGCAGCTTAGGACTAGCGGGAGGAGAAAACATTCAGTACTTC. It is translated as CASSLGLAGGENIQYF.